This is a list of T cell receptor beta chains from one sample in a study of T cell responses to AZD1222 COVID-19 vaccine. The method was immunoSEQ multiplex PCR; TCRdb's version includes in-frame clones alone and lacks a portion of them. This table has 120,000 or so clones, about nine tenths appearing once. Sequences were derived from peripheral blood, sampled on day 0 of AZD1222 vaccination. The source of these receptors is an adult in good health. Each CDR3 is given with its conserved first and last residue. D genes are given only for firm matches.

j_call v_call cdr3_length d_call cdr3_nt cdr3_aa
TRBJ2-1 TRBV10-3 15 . TGTGCCATCAGTGAGTCGGTCTCAGCCTACAATGAGCAGTTCTTC CAISESVSAYNEQFF
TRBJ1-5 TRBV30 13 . TGTGCCTGGACAGGCGATAGCAATCAGCCCCAGCATTTT CAWTGDSNQPQHF
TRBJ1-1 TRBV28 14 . TGTGCCAGCAGTCTCACAGCGATGAACACTGAAGCTTTCTTT CASSLTAMNTEAFF
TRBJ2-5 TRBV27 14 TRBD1 TGTGCCAGCAGACCAGGGACAGAAAAAGAGACCCAGTACTTC CASRPGTEKETQYF
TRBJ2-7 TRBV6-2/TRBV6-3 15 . TGTGCCAGCAGTTTCCCGCGGGCAGCCTCCTACGAGCAGTACTTC CASSFPRAASYEQYF
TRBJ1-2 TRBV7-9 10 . TGTGCCGGACACAGAGTCGGCTACACCTTC CAGHRVGYTF
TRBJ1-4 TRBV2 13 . TGTGCCAGCAGTGCCGAGTGGGGGGAAAAACTGTTTTTT CASSAEWGEKLFF
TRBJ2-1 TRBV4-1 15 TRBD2 TGCGCCAGCAGCCAGCGACTAGCGGGACCCTATGAGCAGTTCTTC CASSQRLAGPYEQFF
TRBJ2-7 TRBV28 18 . TGTGCCAGCAGTTCAGTGACAAGGAGGAGGTCCCGCTCCTACGAGCAGTACTTC CASSSVTRRRSRSYEQYF
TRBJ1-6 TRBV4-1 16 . TGCGCCAGCAGCCAATCTGCCTTCCCCTATAATTCACCCCTCCACTTT CASSQSAFPYNSPLHF
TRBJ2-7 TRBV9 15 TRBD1 TGTGCCAGCAGCGCCTCGACAGGGGGCGCGAACGAGCAGTACTTC CASSASTGGANEQYF
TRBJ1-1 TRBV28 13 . TGTGCCAGCAGTAGCCTGGGAGAAACTGAAGCTTTCTTT CASSSLGETEAFF
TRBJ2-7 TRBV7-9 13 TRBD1 TGTGCCAGCAGCTTAGCCGACAGGGCCGAGCAGTACTTC CASSLADRAEQYF
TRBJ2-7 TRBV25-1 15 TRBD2 TGTGCCAGCAGTGACCCTAGCGGGAGTCTTTACGAGCAGTACTTC CASSDPSGSLYEQYF
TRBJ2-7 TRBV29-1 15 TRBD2 TGCAGCGTTGAAATCCGTAGGACTAGCGGCTACGAGCAGTACTTC CSVEIRRTSGYEQYF
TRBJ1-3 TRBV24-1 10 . TGTGCCACCTCTGGAAACACCATATATTTT CATSGNTIYF
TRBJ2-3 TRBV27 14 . TGTGCCAGCAGAACTCAGGGCCCCACAGATACGCAGTATTTT CASRTQGPTDTQYF
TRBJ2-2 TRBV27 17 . TGTGCCAGCAGTTTCCTGACGATAAGGGGAAGGACCGGGGAGCTGTTTTTT CASSFLTIRGRTGELFF
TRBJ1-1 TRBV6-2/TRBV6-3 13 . TGTGCCAGCAGTTACTTGGGGAACACTGAAGCTTTCTTT CASSYLGNTEAFF
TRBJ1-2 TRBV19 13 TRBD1 TGTGCCAGTAGTCCTCAGGGGGCCTATGGCTACACCTTC CASSPQGAYGYTF
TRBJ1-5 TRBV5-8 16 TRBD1 TGTGCCAGCAGCCAGACTACAGGGGTGTCGAATCAGCCCCAGCATTTT CASSQTTGVSNQPQHF
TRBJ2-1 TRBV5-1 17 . TGCGCCAGCAGCTTGGGCCCGGCGGGAAGCTTGGGCAATGAGCAGTTCTTC CASSLGPAGSLGNEQFF